This T cell receptor beta chain was found in a study of identical twins. The study, taken as a whole, reports: Invariant populations such as MAIT and iNKT cells could partly muddle zero-insertion analyses. Memory repertoires lacked the insertion deficit that abundant cord blood beta clonotypes showed.

The CDR3 is 17 residues long. Germline CDR1 is MNHEY and CDR2 is SVGEGT. The ends lost 2 bases at V and 2 bases at J; junction bases unmatched: 9. The table lists this clonotype with many counts. Its cognate antigen is unknown. A universal primer binding site was introduced by template switching. The final cDNA contained unique molecular identifiers. TCRdb ran MiXCR on the 5' RACE reads and lists one entry per CDR3 protein. The sample yields some 300,000 distinct CDR3 sequences, more than 9% seen once. These same records also appear under a second study, on yellow fever vaccine responses in identical twins. Per that paper: Twins showed a vaccine T cell response that reportedly seemed partly convergent, partly personalized.

The sequenced sample consisted of CD8+ T cells sorted from blood. The rearrangement links TRBV6-2 or TRBV6-3 to TRBJ2-1, with 7 nucleotides matching TRBD2. The sequence came from a woman between 18 and 29 years old in good health. Here the CDR3 DNA reads TGTGCCAGCAGTTACGAGGCTAGCGGCATCCCCTACAATGAGCAGTTCTTC. Its protein is CASSYEASGIPYNEQFF.